The 2 T cell receptor beta chains listed next were all sequenced from one sample in a study of blood T cell repertoires in COVID-19. Profiled with immunoSEQ multiplex PCR; TCRdb holds only in-frame clones, not every one. The repertoire consists of fewer than 65,000 clones, with roughly nine tenths occurring once and the leading ten covering around 7.2%. The sequenced material came from peripheral blood. These receptors all stem from an older woman with active or convalescent COVID-19.

The chain couples TRBV9 to TRBJ1-3; no firm D call. Trimming pared 2 bases from V and 8 bases from J, leaving 11 bases between. The CDR3 totals 13 residues. In germline, CDR1 is SGDLS, CDR2 YYNGEE. Here the CDR3 DNA reads TGTGCCAGCAGCGTGTCCGTGGTAGACACCATATATTTT. Its protein product is CASSVSVVDTIYF.

The genes are TRBV11-2 and TRBJ1-6; 9 bases agree with TRBD1. From germline, CDR1 is SGHAT and CDR2 FQNNGV. The CDR3 length is 15 residues. With V trimmed by 3 bases and J by 9 bases, 6 bases remained unmatched. CDR3 sequence reads: CASSFLGQGVSPLHF. The CDR3 nucleotides read TGTGCCAGCAGCTTTCTGGGACAGGGAGTTTCACCCCTCCACTTT.